These 3 T cell receptor beta chains were all obtained from the same sample, sequenced in a study of T cell changes during pregnancy in multiple sclerosis. Sequencing was performed with immunoSEQ multiplex PCR; in TCRdb, only in-frame clones are kept and a portion is missing. The table includes some 60,000 clones, 93% detected once. The specimen comprised peripheral blood, sampled after pregnancy. Receptors originate from a female donor with multiple sclerosis, enrolled in a pregnancy study.

This clone was found once. The chain links TRBV2 to TRBJ2-3; 7 bases line up with TRBD2. The CDR3 has 13 amino acids. Germline CDR1 reads SNHLY; CDR2 reads FYNNEI. The trim removed 7 bases at V and 5 bases at J, leaving 6 bases unmatched. CDR3 sequence reads: CASNSWGGDTQYF. CDR3 bases: TGTGCCAGCAACTCTTGGGGGGGAGATACGCAGTATTTT.

The V gene is TRBV28, the J gene TRBJ2-5, with a possible D match to TRBD1 (5 bases). In germline, CDR1 is MDHEN, CDR2 SYDVKM. The CDR3 extends over 14 amino acids. V lost 7 bases, J lost 0 bases, and 12 bases lay in between. This chain's CDR3 is CASIPGAYQETQYF. CDR3 bases: TGTGCCAGCATACCTGGGGCCTACCAAGAGACCCAGTACTTC.

This chain joins TRBV27 and TRBJ1-5; unclear D gene. Per the germline V gene, CDR1 is MNHEY and CDR2 is SMNVEV (reference sequence). The V end was cut by 8 bases, the J end by 7 bases, with 24 bases between. CDR3 length: 16 amino acids. The CDR3 region is CASLTEGRGLRQPQHF. The CDR3 coding sequence is TGTGCCAGCCTAACCGAGGGCCGAGGCCTGCGACAGCCCCAGCATTTT.